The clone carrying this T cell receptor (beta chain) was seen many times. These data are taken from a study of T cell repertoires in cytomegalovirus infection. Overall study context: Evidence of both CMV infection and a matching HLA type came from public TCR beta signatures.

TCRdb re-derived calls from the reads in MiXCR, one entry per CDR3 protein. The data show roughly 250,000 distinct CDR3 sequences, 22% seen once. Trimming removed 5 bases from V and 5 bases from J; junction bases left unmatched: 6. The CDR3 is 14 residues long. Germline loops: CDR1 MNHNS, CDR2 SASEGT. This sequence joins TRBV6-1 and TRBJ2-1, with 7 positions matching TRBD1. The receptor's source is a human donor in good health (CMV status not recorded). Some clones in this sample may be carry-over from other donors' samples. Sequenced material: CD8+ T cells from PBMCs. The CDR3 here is CASSQTGSHNEQFF. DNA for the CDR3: TGTGCCAGCAGTCAGACAGGGAGCCACAATGAGCAGTTCTTC.